Given below is one T cell receptor (beta chain) in context. TCRdb processed the 5' RACE reads anew with MiXCR; each CDR3 protein has one entry. The sample has 250,000 to 400,000 distinct CDR3 sequences, approximately 14% seen once; the top ten hold roughly a fifth. This sample is drawn from a study of T-cell memory formation after mild COVID-19. CDR1 and CDR2 (germline): LGHNA, YSLEER. V lost 0 bases and J 4 bases, leaving 18 bases between the germline ends. This CDR3 comprises 17 residues. Sequenced material: PBMCs or a T cell subset sorted from them (not recorded which). This receptor was identified in a man younger than 30 who had mild COVID-19 (a few samples of this study predate the infection). Cell type and time point are not known. This rearrangement joins TRBV4-3 to TRBJ1-1; D is unclear. CDR3 amino acids: CASSQEGLGSPATEAFF. The CDR3 nucleotides are TGCGCCAGCAGCCAAGAGGGCCTGGGCAGTCCCGCCACTGAAGCTTTCTTT.